This TCR beta chain was sequenced for a study of blood T cell repertoires in COVID-19. Looking at the study overall: Some COVID-19 samples were acute and others convalescent; all came from the United States, Italy and Spain. The analysed material was cDNA or gDNA that came from T cells, B-cell-depleted T cells, or PBMCs.

This clone was seen just once. An end of the junction does not agree with germline; a read error may underlie this. Original data processing: Reference gene primer amplification in the assay estimated nucleated cell counts. Measured with immunoSEQ multiplex PCR; TCRdb has only the in-frame clones, and not every one. That table supplies the V and J calls and clone size; D and trimming were determined from the DNA. The sample holds about 95,000 clones, approximately 80% seen once. Sequencing input: peripheral blood. This clonotype originated in a human donor in a cohort sampled during active COVID-19.

The CDR3 DNA sequence: TGTGCCAGCAGCGGCACTCCTCCGACAGGGTGGGATTTT. Encoded protein: CASSGTPPTGWDF. V and J are TRBV5-8 and TRBJ1-5, with 7 nucleotides matching TRBD1. In germline, CDR1 is SGHTS, CDR2 YDEGEE. The CDR3 length is 13 residues.